The table lists the clone carrying this TCR beta chain with a count of one. The antigen is not known. This CDR3 has 13 residues. V lost 6 bases to trimming and J lost 4 bases, with 12 bases between them. Germline V gene sequence: CDR1 ENHRY, CDR2 SYGVKD. These data are taken from a study of cytomegalovirus exposure and HLA in healthy donors. Across the study: An earlier analysis identified 110 million or so unique TCR beta sequences in about 179 million T cells.

The study's findings and limits: Rarity held for most TCR sequences, but there were some public TCRs that occurred in many donors. Segments of the TCR beta V type were, in most cases, productive about 90% or about 30% of the time in an earlier analysis.

The PCR used 60 Vbeta and 13 Jbeta primers. Sequenced by immunoSEQ multiplex PCR; TCRdb stores in-frame clones only, minus some. The table records approximately 120,000 clones, more than 75% of them present only once. Samples came from healthy bone marrow donors. The sample consisted of PBMCs. This receptor was identified in a middle-aged woman in good health and CMV-seropositive. V is TRBV10-3 and J is TRBJ1-2; D is perhaps TRBD1 (6 bases). CDR3 nucleotide sequence: TGTGCCATCAGGACAGGACTTGCCTATGGCTACACCTTC. Protein product: CAIRTGLAYGYTF.